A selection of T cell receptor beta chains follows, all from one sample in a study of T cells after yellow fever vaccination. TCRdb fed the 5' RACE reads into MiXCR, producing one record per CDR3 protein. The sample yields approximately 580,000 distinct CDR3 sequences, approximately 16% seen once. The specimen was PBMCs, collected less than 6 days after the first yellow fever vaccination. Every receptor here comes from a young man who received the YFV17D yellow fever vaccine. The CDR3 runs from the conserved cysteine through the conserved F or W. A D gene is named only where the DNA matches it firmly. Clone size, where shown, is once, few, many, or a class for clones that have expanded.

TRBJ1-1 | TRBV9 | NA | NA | CASSVDHPGRLNTEAFF | TGTGCCAGCAGCGTAGACCACCCGGGACGGCTGAACACTGAAGCTTTCTTT
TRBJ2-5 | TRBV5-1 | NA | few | CASSLIRKSGRRGTQYF | TGCGCCAGCAGCTTGATAAGGAAGTCCGGCCGGCGAGGGACCCAGTACTTC
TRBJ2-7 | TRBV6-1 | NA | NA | CASTLQDEQYF | TGTGCCAGCACCCTACAGGACGAGCAGTACTTC
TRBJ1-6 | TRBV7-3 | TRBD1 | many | CASSLTGQGNSPLHF | TGCGCCAGCAGCTTGACGGGACAGGGAAATTCACCCCTCCACTTT
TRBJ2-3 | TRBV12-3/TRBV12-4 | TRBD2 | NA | CASSIWRGWTDTQYF | TGTGCCAGCAGTATCTGGCGGGGGTGGACAGATACGCAGTATTTT
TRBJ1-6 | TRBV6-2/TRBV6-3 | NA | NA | CASRNSRGLNSPLHF | TGTGCCAGCAGGAACTCCAGGGGATTGAATTCACCCCTCCACTTT
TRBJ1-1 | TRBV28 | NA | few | CASPLMGTEAFF | TGTGCCAGCCCCCTCATGGGCACTGAAGCTTTCTTT
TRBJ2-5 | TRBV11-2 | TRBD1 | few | CASSPGQGIETQYF | TGTGCCAGCAGTCCGGGACAGGGGATAGAGACCCAGTACTTC
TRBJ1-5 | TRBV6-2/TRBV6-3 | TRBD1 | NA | CASRPTGHNQPQHF | TGTGCCAGCAGACCGACAGGGCATAATCAGCCCCAGCATTTT
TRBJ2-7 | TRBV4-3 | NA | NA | CASSQELRGYKQYF | TGCGCCAGCAGCCAAGAGTTAAGGGGCTACAAGCAGTACTTC
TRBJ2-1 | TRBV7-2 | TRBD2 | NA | CASTLGGRGDNEQFF | TGTGCCAGCACCCTGGGGGGGCGGGGGGACAATGAGCAGTTCTTC
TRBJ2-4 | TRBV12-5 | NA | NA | CASGLDRGANIQYF | TGTGCTAGTGGTTTGGACCGAGGGGCGAACATTCAGTACTTC
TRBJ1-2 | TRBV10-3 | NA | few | CAISGEGNGYTF | TGTGCCATCAGTGGGGAAGGGAATGGCTACACCTTC
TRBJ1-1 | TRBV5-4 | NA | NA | CASSSSWGPTEAFF | TGTGCCAGCAGCTCGTCCTGGGGGCCCACTGAAGCTTTCTTT
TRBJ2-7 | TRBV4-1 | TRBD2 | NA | CASSQWEGMPAYEQYF | TGCGCCAGCAGCCAATGGGAGGGGATGCCGGCGTACGAGCAGTACTTC
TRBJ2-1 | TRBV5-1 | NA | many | CASSLETGAGYHEQFF | TGCGCCAGCAGCTTGGAGACCGGGGCGGGTTATCATGAGCAGTTCTTC
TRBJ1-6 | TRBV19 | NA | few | CASTFAGNSPLHF | TGTGCCAGTACCTTCGCGGGTAATTCACCCCTCCACTTT
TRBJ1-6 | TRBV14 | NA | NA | CASSQDSGYSPLHF | TGTGCCAGCAGCCAAGATTCAGGGTACTCACCCCTCCACTTT
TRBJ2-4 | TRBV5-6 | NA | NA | CASSLAAPGDIQYF | TGTGCCAGCAGCTTGGCCGCCCCGGGGGACATTCAGTACTTC
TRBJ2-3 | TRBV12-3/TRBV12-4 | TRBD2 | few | CASSSPTTSGGSTDTQYF | TGTGCCAGCAGTTCGCCGACGACTAGCGGGGGGAGCACAGATACGCAGTATTTT
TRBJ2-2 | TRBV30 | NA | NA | CAWTYTGELFF | TGTGCCTGGACCTACACCGGGGAGCTGTTTTTT
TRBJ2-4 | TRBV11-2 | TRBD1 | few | CASSLGTGPSRNIQYF | TGTGCCAGCAGCTTAGGGACAGGGCCCTCACGAAACATTCAGTACTTC